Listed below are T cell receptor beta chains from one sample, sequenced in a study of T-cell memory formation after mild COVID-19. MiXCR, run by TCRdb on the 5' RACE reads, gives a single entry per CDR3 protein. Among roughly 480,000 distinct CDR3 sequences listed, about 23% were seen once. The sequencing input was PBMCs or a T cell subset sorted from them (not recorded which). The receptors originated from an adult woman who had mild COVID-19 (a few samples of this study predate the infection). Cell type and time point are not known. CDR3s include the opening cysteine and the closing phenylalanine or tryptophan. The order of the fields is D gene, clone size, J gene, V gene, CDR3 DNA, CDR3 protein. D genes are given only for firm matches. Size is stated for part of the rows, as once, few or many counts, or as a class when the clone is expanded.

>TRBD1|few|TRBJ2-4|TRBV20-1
TGCAGTGCTGAGGGACAGGTAGCCAAAAACATTCAGTACTTC
CSAEGQVAKNIQYF
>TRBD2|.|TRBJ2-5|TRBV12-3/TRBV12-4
TGTGCCAGCAGCCCAGAGCGGGAGTATAGGATAGAGACCCAGTACTTC
CASSPEREYRIETQYF
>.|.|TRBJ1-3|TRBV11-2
TGTGCCAGCAGCTTCCCTCTTGGGGGATTCGGAAACACCATATATTTT
CASSFPLGGFGNTIYF
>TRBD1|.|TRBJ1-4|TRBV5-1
TGCGCCAGCAGCTTGGGGCTGCGTGGGACAGGGTCTAATGAAAAACTGTTTTTT
CASSLGLRGTGSNEKLFF
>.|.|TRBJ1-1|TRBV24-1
TGTGCCACCAGTGATACGGGGGCCCCGAACACTGAAGCTTTCTTT
CATSDTGAPNTEAFF
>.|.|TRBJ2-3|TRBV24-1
TGTGCCACCAGTGAACAGACAGGTTTAGACACAGATACGCAGTATTTT
CATSEQTGLDTDTQYF
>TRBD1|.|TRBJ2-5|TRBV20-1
TGCAGTGCTAGAGAGGCTCCCGGGACAGGGGGCGCGAAGACCCAGTACTTC
CSAREAPGTGGAKTQYF
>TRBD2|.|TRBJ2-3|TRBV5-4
TGTGCCAGCAGCCCCGGACTAGCGGAGAGCACAGATACGCAGTATTTT
CASSPGLAESTDTQYF
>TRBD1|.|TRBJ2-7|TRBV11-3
TGTGCCAGCGGGCGGGACAGGGATGACGAGCAGTACTTC
CASGRDRDDEQYF
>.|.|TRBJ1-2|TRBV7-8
TGTGCCAGCAGCTTAGCAATTTCGAGCGGAGGCTACACCTTC
CASSLAISSGGYTF
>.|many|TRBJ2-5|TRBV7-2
TGTGCCAGCAGCCCCAGGATTCAAGAGACCCAGTACTTC
CASSPRIQETQYF
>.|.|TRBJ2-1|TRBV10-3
TGTGACATCAGCCCTAGCAAGTATGAGCAGTTCTTC
CDISPSKYEQFF
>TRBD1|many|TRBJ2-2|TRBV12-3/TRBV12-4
TGTGCCAGCAGTGGGACAGCGAACACCGGGGAGCTGTTTTTT
CASSGTANTGELFF
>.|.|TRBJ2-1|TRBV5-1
TGCGCCAGCAGCTCCAGGGTAGTTAGCTCCTACAATGAGCAGTTCTTC
CASSSRVVSSYNEQFF
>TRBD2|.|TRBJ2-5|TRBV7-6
TGTGCCAGCAGCTCCCCCTCCAGTCTAGCGGGGGGGCAACTAGGCACCCAGTACTTC
CASSSPSSLAGGQLGTQYF
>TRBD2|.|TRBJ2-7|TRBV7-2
TGTGCCAGCAGCCTACGGGGGACTAGCGGGAGTGTGTACGAGCAGTACTTC
CASSLRGTSGSVYEQYF
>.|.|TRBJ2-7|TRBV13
TGTGCCAGCAGCTTAGTAGGGCTACAGGGCTTTGAGCAGTACTTC
CASSLVGLQGFEQYF
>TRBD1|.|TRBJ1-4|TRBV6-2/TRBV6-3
TGTGCCAGCAGCCGTGGGACAGAACTGTTTTTT
CASSRGTELFF
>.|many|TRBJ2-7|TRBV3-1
TGTGCCAGCAGCCAAGTTGGGTACGAGCAGTACTTC
CASSQVGYEQYF
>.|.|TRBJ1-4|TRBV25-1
TGTGCCAGCAGTGAATACAAGGGAACTAATGAAAAACTGTTTTTT
CASSEYKGTNEKLFF
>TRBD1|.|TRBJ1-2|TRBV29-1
TGCAGCGTTGAATTCCCGGACAGGGGCTATGGCTACACCTTC
CSVEFPDRGYGYTF
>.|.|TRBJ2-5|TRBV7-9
TGTGCCAGCAGCTTAGCTGGGGCCGGCGGGTTAGAGACCCAGTACTTC
CASSLAGAGGLETQYF
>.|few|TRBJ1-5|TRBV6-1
TGTGCCAGCACTCCGGGGGTCTTTAGCAATCAGCCCCAGCATTTT
CASTPGVFSNQPQHF
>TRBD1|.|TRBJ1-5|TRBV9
TGTGCCAGCAGCGGGACAGGGTTGTATAGCAATCAGCCCCAGCATTTT
CASSGTGLYSNQPQHF
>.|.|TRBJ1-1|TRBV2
TGTGACAGCAGTCTAGGACATTCTGAAGCTTTCTTT
CDSSLGHSEAFF
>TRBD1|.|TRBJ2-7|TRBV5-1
TGCGCCAGCAGCTTGGCCCTCAGACAGGGGGACTCCTACGAGCAGTACTTC
CASSLALRQGDSYEQYF
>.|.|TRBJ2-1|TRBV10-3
TGTGCCAGCAGTGAGAGGAATGAGCAGTCCTTC
CASSERNEQSF
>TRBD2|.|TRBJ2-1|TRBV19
TGTGCCAGCAAGTGGCGGGAGGGCCTCAATGAGCAGTTCTTC
CASKWREGLNEQFF
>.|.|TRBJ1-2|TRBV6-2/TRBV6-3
TGTGCCAGCAGACCCCATCAGGGGCTAAGTTATGGCTACACCTTC
CASRPHQGLSYGYTF
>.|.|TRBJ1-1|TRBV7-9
TGTGCCAGCAGCAGTGGGAACAGGGACACTGAAGCTTTCTTT
CASSSGNRDTEAFF
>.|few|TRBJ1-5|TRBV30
TGTGCCTGGGGTCTCGGGGGCCGCAATCAGCCCCAGCATTTT
CAWGLGGRNQPQHF
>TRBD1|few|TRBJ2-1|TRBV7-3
TGTGCCAGCAGCTTAAGCGGACAGGGCCCTTCTCAGCAGTTCTTC
CASSLSGQGPSQQFF
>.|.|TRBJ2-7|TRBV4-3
TGCGCCAGCAGCCAAGATAGTCTGGGGGGAGGATCTTACGAGCAGTACTTC
CASSQDSLGGGSYEQYF
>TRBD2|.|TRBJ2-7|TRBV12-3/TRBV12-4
TGTGCCAGCAGTTTAAGGGGACTAGCGGGAGGAGGAAGCTACGAGCAGTACTTC
CASSLRGLAGGGSYEQYF
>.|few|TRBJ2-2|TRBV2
TGTGCCAGCAGTGAACAGGGATCGAACACCGGGGAGCTGTTTTTT
CASSEQGSNTGELFF
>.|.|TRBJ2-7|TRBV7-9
TGTGCCAGCAGCTCGGTGACCTACGAGCAGTACTTC
CASSSVTYEQYF
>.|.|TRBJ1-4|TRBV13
TGTGCCAGCAGCTTAGTAGGTGGAGTACGGGAAAAACTGTTTTTT
CASSLVGGVREKLFF
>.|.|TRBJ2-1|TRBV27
TGTGCCAGCAGTTCCGCTGACTCGGAGGTTGAGCAGTTCTTC
CASSSADSEVEQFF
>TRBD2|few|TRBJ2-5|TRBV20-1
TGCAGTGCTAGAGATCCCCAGGCTAGCGGGGTGGAGACCCAGTACTTC
CSARDPQASGVETQYF
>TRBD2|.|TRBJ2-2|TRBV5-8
TGTGCCAGCAGCTTTTCGGCGGGAGGGAACACCGGGGAGCTGTTTTTT
CASSFSAGGNTGELFF